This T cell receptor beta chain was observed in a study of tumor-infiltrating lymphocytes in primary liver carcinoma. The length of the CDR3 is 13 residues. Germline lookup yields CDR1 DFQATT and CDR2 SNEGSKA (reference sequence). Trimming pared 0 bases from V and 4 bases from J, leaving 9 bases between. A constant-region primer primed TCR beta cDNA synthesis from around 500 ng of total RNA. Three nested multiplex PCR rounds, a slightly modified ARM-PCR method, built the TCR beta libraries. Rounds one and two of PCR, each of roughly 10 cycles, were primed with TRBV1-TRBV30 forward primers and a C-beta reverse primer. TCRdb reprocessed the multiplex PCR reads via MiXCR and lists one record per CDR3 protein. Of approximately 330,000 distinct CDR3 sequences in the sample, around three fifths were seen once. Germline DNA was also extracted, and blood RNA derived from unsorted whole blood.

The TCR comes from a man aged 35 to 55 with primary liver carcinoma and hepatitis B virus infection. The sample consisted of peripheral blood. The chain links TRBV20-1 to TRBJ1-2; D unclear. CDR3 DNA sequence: TGCAGTGCTAGAGATCGAGGTGGCTATGGCTACACCTTC. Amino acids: CSARDRGGYGYTF.